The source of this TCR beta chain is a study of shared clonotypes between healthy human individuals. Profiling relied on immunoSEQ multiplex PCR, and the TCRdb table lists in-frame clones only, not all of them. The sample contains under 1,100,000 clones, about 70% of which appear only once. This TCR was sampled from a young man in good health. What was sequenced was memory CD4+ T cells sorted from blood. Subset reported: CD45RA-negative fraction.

CDR3 sequence (DNA): TGTGCCAGCAGTTACCGGGGCACTGGCTACGAGCAGTACTTC. Its protein is CASSYRGTGYEQYF. The chain employs TRBV6-5 and TRBJ2-7; D may match TRBD1 or TRBD2 (5 bases each). CDR1 and CDR2 from the germline V gene are MNHEY and SVGAGI. The CDR3 consists of 14 residues. V was clipped by 2 bases and J by 3 bases, with 11 bases between them.